One TCR beta chain is described in this entry. CDR3 length equals 14 residues. CDR1 and CDR2 from the germline V gene are SGHDT and YYEEEE. V was trimmed by 1 base and J by 7 bases, leaving 14 bases between them. The data are from a study of blood T cell repertoires in COVID-19. TCRdb's table, derived via immunoSEQ multiplex PCR, lists solely in-frame clones and lacks some. The table records approximately 250,000 clones, around 90% of them present only once. The sequence came from a woman aged 30 to 39 who had recovered from COVID-19. This chain joins TRBV5-6 and TRBJ1-1, with unresolved D. Sequenced input: PBMCs or T cells enriched from blood (not recorded which). The CDR3 DNA reads as TGTGCCAGCAGCTTGAGAGGAGGTCGCCATGAAGCTTTCTTT. Residues: CASSLRGGRHEAFF. Together with reference TRBV5-6 and TRBJ1-1, the CDR3 gives the full variable domain: DAGVTQSPTHLIKTRGQQVTLRCSPKSGHDTVSWYQQALGQGPQFIFQYYEEEERQRGNFPDRFSGHQFPNYSSELNVNALLLGDSALYLCASSLRGGRHEAFFGQGTRLTVV.